This passage covers 14 T cell receptor beta chains from one sample sequenced in a study of cytomegalovirus exposure and HLA in healthy donors. With 60 Vbeta and 13 Jbeta primers, the PCR was carried out. Libraries were prepared by immunoSEQ multiplex PCR; TCRdb keeps only in-frame clonotypes and omits some of them. The profile covers some 190,000 clones, with around 87% appearing a single time and more than 1.5% taken by the ten largest. The sample was PBMCs. The receptors shown here come from a woman younger than 35 in good health and CMV-seronegative.

The rearrangement links TRBV15 to TRBJ2-5; maybe TRBD1 (6 bases). V gave up 1 base and J gave up 2 bases, with 23 bases separating them. The CDR3 is made up of 19 amino acids. Per the germline V gene, CDR1 is LNHNV and CDR2 is YYDKDF (reference sequence). The CDR3 bases are TGTGCCACCAGCAGAGTCCCCTACCCGGATATGGACAGACAAGAGACCCAGTACTTC. It is translated as CATSRVPYPDMDRQETQYF.

The rearrangement uses TRBV18 and TRBJ2-7; D may be TRBD2 (6 bases). Germline CDR1 and CDR2: KGHSH and LQKENI. The V and J ends lost 5 bases and 2 bases respectively, with 13 bases between them. This CDR3 has 14 residues. The DNA for the CDR3 is TGTGCCAGCTCATACGGGGAGGTCGCCTACGAGCAGTACTTC. It yields the protein CASSYGEVAYEQYF.

The chain uses TRBV12-5 and TRBJ1-3, with unresolved D. Trimming shortened V by 2 bases and J by 5 bases, and 7 bases separated the two germline ends. The CDR3 consists of 13 residues. From germline, CDR1 is LGHNT and CDR2 FRNRAP. The CDR3, as DNA: TGTGCTAGTGGTTTGTCCACAAGAAACACCATATATTTT. This encodes CASGLSTRNTIYF.

The V call is TRBV4-2, the J call TRBJ2-3; 10 bases map to TRBD2. The ends lost 3 bases at V and 3 bases at J; junction bases unmatched: 3. Germline CDR1 LGHNA, CDR2 YNFKEQ. This CDR3 region has 15 residues. CDR3 in amino acids: CASSQSGRATDTQYF. Here the CDR3 DNA reads TGTGCCAGCAGCCAGAGCGGGAGGGCGACAGATACGCAGTATTTT.

V gene TRBV25-1 combines with J gene TRBJ1-6, with D tentatively TRBD1 (5 bases). V was clipped by 6 bases and J by 1 base, with 13 bases between them. Germline V gene data show CDR1 as MGHDK and CDR2 as SYGVNS. This CDR3 has 16 amino acids. The CDR3: CASRVRGCSYNSPLHF. CDR3 in DNA: TGTGCCAGCAGAGTAAGGGGATGTTCCTATAATTCACCCCTCCACTTT.

This chain links TRBV10-3 with TRBJ2-2, with TRBD2 as a possible D gene (6 bases). V gave up 3 bases and J gave up 5 bases, with 13 bases separating them. Germline V gene lookup returns CDR1 ENHRY and CDR2 SYGVKD. The CDR3 is made up of 15 amino acids. The CDR3 DNA is TGTGCCATCAGTGATACTAGTGGGACTACCGGGGAGCTGTTTTTT. The encoded protein is CAISDTSGTTGELFF.

This chain joins TRBV19 and TRBJ1-5; TRBD1 is a possible D gene (6 bases). Germline lookup yields CDR1 LNHDA and CDR2 SQIVND (reference sequence). The CDR3 is 15 amino acids. The V gene lost 3 bases and the J gene lost 1 base, with 10 bases spanning the gap. This CDR3 reads CASSMGRGSNQPQHF. The CDR3 DNA reads TGTGCCAGTAGTATGGGCAGGGGAAGCAATCAGCCCCAGCATTTT.

This sequence joins TRBV10-3 and TRBJ1-2; D gene uncertain. Germline V CDR1 and CDR2: ENHRY, SYGVKD. The CDR3 loop spans 15 amino acids. V was pared by 0 bases and J by 4 bases, with 12 bases between. The CDR3 coding sequence is TGTGCCATCAGTGAGTCGAAACAGCCTTCCTATGGCTACACCTTC. Its translation: CAISESKQPSYGYTF.

J is TRBJ1-4 and V is TRBV4-1; possible D gene TRBD1, 6 bases. This CDR3 comprises 16 residues. Trimming took 0 bases from V and 0 from J, leaving 8 bases between them. Germline CDR1 MGHRA, CDR2 YSYEKL. The CDR3 sequence is CASSQEEGATNEKLFF. The DNA for the CDR3 is TGCGCCAGCAGCCAAGAAGAGGGGGCAACTAATGAAAAACTGTTTTTT.

In this sample, this clone turned up once. DNA of the CDR3: TGTGCCAGTAGTATACTCCTTAGCGGGTATTCCTACAATGAGCAGTTCTTC. Translating gives CASSILLSGYSYNEQFF. The V and J genes are TRBV19 and TRBJ2-1, with 7 bases that match TRBD2. Germline V gene lookup returns CDR1 LNHDA and CDR2 SQIVND (reference sequence). CDR3 length equals 17 residues. V was pared by 2 bases and J by 1 base, with 8 bases of the junction left unmatched.

This clone was seen only a few times. This chain connects TRBV2 to TRBJ1-2, with D perhaps matching TRBD1 (6 bases). This CDR3 contains 17 residues. The germline V gene encodes CDR1 SNHLY and CDR2 FYNNEI. V shed 8 bases and J shed 7 bases, with 29 bases lying between them. CDR3 sequence: CASGDLGPASLGGGYTF. CDR3 sequence (DNA): TGTGCCAGCGGGGACCTTGGGCCGGCGAGTTTAGGGGGTGGCTACACCTTC.

The V and J genes are TRBV27 and TRBJ2-7, with 11 bases matching TRBD2. CDR3 length: 15 amino acids. Germline CDR1 is MNHEY and CDR2 is SMNVEV (reference sequence). V was clipped by 2 bases and J by 5 bases; unmatched bases: 5. CDR3 amino acids: CASSLTSGSNDEQYF. CDR3 DNA sequence: TGTGCCAGCAGTTTAACTAGCGGGAGCAATGACGAGCAGTACTTC.

This chain uses TRBV4-1 with TRBJ2-5; D gene unclear. Germline loops: CDR1 MGHRA, CDR2 YSYEKL. The CDR3 runs 11 residues. V shed 4 bases and J shed 7 bases, with 7 bases lying between them. CDR3 coding DNA: TGCGCCAGCAGCCGGGCTGGGACCCAGTACTTC. Translating gives CASSRAGTQYF.

V and J are TRBV7-2 and TRBJ2-3; a weak D match, TRBD2 (6 bases). CDR3 length: 14 amino acids. The ends were cut back, 2 bases at V and 2 bases at J, with 8 bases in the middle. Germline V CDR1 and CDR2: SGHTA, FQGNSA. The chain's CDR3 is CASSLWGLTDTQYF. In nucleotides, the CDR3 is TGTGCCAGCAGCTTATGGGGACTCACAGATACGCAGTATTTT.